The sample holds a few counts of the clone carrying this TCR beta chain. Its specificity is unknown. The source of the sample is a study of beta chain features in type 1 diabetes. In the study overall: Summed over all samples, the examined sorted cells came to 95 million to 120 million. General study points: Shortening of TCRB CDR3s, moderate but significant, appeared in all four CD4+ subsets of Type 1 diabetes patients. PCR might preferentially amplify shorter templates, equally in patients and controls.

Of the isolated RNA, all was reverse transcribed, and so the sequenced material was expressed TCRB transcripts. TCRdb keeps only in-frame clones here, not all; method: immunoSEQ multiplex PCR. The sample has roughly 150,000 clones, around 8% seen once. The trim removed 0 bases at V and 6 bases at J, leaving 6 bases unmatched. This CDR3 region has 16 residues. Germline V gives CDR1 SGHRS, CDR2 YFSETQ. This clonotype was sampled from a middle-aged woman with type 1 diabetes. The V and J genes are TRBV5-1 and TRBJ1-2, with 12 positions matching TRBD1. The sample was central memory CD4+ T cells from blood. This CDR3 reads CASSLDGTGGDDGYTF. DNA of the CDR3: TGCGCCAGCAGCTTGGATGGGACAGGGGGCGACGATGGCTACACCTTC.